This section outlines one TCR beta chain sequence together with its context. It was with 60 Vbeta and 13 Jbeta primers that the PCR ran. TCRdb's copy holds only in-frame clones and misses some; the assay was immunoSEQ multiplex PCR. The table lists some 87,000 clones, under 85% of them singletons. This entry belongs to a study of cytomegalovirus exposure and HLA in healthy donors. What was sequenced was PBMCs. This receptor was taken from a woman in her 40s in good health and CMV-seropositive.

CDR3 DNA sequence: TGTGCCACCAGCAGAGCGCGGCTTAGCAATCAGCCCCAGCATTTT. It yields the protein CATSRARLSNQPQHF. The rearrangement uses TRBV15 and TRBJ1-5, with D unresolved. V was trimmed by 1 base and J by 0 bases, leaving 7 bases between them. This CDR3 is built from 15 residues. Germline CDR1 reads LNHNV; CDR2 reads YYDKDF (reference sequence).